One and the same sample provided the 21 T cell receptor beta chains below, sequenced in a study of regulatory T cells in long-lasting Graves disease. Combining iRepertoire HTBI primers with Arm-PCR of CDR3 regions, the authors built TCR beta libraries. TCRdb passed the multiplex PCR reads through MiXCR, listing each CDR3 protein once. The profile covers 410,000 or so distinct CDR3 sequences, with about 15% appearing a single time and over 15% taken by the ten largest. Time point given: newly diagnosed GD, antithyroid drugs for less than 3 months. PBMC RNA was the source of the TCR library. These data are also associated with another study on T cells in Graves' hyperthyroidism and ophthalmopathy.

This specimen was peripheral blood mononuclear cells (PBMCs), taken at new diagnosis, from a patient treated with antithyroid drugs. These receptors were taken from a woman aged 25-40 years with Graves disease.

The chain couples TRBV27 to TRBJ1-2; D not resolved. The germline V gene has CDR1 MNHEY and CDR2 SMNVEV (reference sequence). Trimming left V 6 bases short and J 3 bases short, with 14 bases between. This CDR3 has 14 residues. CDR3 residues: CASSTGILDYGYTF. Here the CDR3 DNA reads TGTGCCAGCAGCACTGGGATTCTAGACTATGGCTACACCTTC.

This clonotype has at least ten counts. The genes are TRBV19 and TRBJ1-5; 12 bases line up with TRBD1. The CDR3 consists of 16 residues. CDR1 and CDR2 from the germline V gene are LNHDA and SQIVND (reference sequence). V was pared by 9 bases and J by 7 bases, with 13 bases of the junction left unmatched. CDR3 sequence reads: CASTTGDRGRGQPQHF. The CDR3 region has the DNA TGTGCCAGCACTACGGGGGACAGGGGGCGAGGACAGCCCCAGCATTTT.

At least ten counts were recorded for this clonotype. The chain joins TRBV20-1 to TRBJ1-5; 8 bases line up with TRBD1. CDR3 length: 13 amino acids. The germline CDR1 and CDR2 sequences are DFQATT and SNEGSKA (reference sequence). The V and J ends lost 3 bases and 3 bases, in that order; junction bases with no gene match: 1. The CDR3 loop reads CSASQGANQPQHF. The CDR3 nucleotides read TGCAGTGCTAGCCAGGGGGCCAATCAGCCCCAGCATTTT.

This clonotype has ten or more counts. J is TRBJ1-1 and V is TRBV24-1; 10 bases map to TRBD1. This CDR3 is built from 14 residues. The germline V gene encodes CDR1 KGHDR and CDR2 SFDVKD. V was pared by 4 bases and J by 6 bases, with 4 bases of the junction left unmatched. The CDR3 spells CATSDGTGVPEAFF. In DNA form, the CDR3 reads TGTGCCACCAGTGACGGGACAGGGGTCCCTGAAGCTTTCTTT.

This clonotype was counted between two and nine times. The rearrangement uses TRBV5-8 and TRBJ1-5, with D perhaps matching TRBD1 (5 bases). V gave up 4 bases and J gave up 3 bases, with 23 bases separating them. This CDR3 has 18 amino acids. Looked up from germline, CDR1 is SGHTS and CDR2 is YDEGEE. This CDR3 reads CASSPGTGPMRFNQPQHF. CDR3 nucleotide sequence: TGTGCCAGCAGCCCCGGGACGGGACCGATGCGGTTCAATCAGCCCCAGCATTTT.

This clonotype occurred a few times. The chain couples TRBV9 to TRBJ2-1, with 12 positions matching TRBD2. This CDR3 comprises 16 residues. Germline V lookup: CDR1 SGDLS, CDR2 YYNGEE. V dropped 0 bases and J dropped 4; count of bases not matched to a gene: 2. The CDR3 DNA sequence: TGTGCCAGCAGCGTAGAACTAGCGGGAGGTTACAATGAGCAGTTCTTC. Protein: CASSVELAGGYNEQFF. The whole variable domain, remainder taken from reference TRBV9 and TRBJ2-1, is DSGVTQTPKHLITATGQRVTLRCSPRSGDLSVYWYQQSLDQGLQFLIQYYNGEERAKGNILERFSAQQFPDLHSELNLSSLELGDSALYFCASSVELAGGYNEQFFGPGTRLTVL.

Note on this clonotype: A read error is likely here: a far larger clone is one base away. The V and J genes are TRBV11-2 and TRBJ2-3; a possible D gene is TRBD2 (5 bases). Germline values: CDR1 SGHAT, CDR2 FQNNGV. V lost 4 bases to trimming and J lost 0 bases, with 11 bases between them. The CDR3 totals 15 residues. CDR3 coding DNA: TGTGCCAGCAGCTCGAGAGGGTCGAGCACAGATACGCAGTATTTT. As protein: CASSSRGSSTDTQYF.

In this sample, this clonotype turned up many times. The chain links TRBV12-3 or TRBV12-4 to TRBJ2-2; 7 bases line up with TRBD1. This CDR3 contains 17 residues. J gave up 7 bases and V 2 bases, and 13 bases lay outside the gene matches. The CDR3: CASSLLAGGHVGGELFF. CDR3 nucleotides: TGTGCCAGCAGTTTATTGGCAGGGGGACATGTGGGCGGGGAGCTGTTTTTT.

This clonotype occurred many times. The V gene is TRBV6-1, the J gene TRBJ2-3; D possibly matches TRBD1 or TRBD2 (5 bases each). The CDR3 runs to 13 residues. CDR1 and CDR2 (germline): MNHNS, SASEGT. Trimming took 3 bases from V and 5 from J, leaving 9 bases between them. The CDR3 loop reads CASSEGPLDTQYF. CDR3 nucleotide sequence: TGTGCCAGCAGTGAGGGACCGTTAGATACGCAGTATTTT.

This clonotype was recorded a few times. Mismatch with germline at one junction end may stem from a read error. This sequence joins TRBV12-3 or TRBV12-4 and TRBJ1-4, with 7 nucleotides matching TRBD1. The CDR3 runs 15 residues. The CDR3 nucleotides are TGTGCCAGCAGTCTCTGGACAGGTACGAATGGAAAACTGTTTTTT. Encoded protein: CASSLWTGTNGKLFF.

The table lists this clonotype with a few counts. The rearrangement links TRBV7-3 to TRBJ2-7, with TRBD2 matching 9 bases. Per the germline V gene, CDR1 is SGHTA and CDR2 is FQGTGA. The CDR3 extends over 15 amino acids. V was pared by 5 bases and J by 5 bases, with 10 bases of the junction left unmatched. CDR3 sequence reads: CASSPGVAGVNEQYF. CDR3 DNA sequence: TGTGCCAGCAGCCCCGGGGTAGCGGGAGTCAACGAGCAGTACTTC.

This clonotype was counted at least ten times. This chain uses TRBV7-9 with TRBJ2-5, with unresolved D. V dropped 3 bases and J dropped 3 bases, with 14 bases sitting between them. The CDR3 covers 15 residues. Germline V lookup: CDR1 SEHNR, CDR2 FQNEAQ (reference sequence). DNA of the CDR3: TGTGCCAGCAGCTTCTCCGGCGTCCCGAAAGAGACCCAGTACTTC. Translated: CASSFSGVPKETQYF.

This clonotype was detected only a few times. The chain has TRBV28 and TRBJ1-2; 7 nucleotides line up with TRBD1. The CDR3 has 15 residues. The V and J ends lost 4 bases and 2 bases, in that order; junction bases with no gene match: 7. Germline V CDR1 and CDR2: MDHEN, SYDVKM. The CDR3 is CASSSLTGVNYGYTF. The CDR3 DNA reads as TGTGCCAGCAGTTCTCTCACAGGGGTGAACTATGGCTACACCTTC.

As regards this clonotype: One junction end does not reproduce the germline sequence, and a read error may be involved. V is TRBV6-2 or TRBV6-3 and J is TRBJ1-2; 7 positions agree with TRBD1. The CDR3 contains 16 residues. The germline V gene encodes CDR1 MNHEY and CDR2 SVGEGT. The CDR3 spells CASRVIGTELNYGHTF. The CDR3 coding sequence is TGTGCCAGCAGGGTGATTGGGACAGAACTGAACTATGGCCACACCTTC.

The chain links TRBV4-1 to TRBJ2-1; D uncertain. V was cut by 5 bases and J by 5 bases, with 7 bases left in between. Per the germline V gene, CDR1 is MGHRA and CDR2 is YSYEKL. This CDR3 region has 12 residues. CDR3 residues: CASSSENNEQFF. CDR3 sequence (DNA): TGCGCCAGCAGCTCCGAAAACAATGAGCAGTTCTTC.

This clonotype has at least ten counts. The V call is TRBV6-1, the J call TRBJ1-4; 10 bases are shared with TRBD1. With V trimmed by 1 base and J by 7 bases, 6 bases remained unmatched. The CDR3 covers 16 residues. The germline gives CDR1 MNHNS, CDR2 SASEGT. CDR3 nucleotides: TGTGCCAGCAGTGAAGAATCGGGACAGGGGTCTGAAAAACTGTTTTTT. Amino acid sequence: CASSEESGQGSEKLFF.

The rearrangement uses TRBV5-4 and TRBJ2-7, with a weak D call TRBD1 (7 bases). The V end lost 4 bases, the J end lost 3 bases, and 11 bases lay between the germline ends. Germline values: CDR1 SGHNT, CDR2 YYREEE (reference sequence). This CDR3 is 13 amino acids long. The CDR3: CASSGGTVYEQYF. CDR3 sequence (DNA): TGTGCCAGCAGCGGAGGGACAGTCTACGAGCAGTACTTC. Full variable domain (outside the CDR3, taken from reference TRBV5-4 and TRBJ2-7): ETGVTQSPTHLIKTRGQQVTLRCSSQSGHNTVSWYQQALGQGPQFIFQYYREEENGRGNFPPRFSGLQFPNYSSELNVNALELDDSALYLCASSGGTVYEQYFGPGTRLTVT.

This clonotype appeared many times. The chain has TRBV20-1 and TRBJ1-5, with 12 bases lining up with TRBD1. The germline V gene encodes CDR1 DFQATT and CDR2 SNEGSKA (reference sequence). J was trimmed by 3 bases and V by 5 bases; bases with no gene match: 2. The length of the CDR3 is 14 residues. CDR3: CSAGDRGLNQPQHF. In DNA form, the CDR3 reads TGCAGTGCTGGGGACAGGGGGCTCAATCAGCCCCAGCATTTT.

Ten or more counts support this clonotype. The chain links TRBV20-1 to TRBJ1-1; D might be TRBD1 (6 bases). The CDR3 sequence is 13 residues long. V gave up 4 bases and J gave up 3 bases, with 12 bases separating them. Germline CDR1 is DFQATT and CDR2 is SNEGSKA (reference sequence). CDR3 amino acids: CSAIRGGHTEAFF. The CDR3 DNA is TGCAGTGCTATAAGAGGGGGGCACACTGAAGCTTTCTTT.

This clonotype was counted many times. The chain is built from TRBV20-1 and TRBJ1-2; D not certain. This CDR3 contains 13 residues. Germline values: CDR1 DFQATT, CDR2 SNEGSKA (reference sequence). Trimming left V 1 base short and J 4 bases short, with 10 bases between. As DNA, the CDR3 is TGCAGTGCTAGAGGAGCCTTGGTCTATGGCTACACCTTC. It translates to CSARGALVYGYTF.

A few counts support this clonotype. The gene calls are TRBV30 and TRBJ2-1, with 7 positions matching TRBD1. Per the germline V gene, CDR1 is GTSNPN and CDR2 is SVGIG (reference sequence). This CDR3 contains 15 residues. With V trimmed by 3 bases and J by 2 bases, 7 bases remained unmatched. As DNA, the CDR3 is TGTGCCTGGAGCCGTACAGGGGCCCCCTACAATGAGCAGTTCTTC. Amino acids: CAWSRTGAPYNEQFF.